The 21 T cell receptor beta chains listed next were all sequenced from one sample in a study of post-analysis software for immune sequencing data. Study results and caveats: Controls showed lower frequencies than patients for five TRBV segments, and TRBV5-6, TRBV5-1 and TRBV20-1 were among these.

No cognate antigen is known for these TCRs. Tagging with unique molecular identifiers was a feature of the TCR beta cDNA libraries. TCRdb re-derived calls from the PCR reads in MiXCR, one entry per CDR3 protein. The table has about 770,000 distinct CDR3 sequences, 40% to 55% seen once. Sequencing was carried out using blood. The receptors were sampled from a girl between 5 and 17 years old with multiple sclerosis.

The chain recombines TRBV10-2 with TRBJ1-2; D is uncertain. Germline CDR1 reads WSHSY; CDR2 reads SAAADI. This CDR3 region has 13 residues. Trimming pared 7 bases from V and 4 bases from J, leaving 13 bases between. The CDR3: CASMEEPLYGYTF. In DNA, the CDR3 is TGCGCCAGCATGGAGGAGCCCCTCTATGGCTACACCTTC.

This clonotype was seen only a few times. This chain uses TRBV7-8 with TRBJ1-5; D is possibly TRBD1 (5 bases). The V end lost 5 bases, the J end lost 0 bases, and 14 bases lay between the germline ends. In germline, CDR1 is SGHVS, CDR2 FQNEAQ. The CDR3 totals 16 residues. In DNA, the CDR3 is TGTGCCAGCAGCGCGGGGCGGCTTACTAGCAATCAGCCCCAGCATTTT. This sequence encodes CASSAGRLTSNQPQHF. Complete variable domain (other parts from reference TRBV7-8 and TRBJ1-5): GAGVSQSPRYKVAKRGQDVALRCDPISGHVSLFWYQQALGQGPEFLTYFQNEAQLDKSGLPSDRFFAERPEGSVSTLKIQRTQQEDSAVYLCASSAGRLTSNQPQHFGDGTRLSIL.

This clonotype was counted only a few times. The rearrangement joins TRBV7-2 to TRBJ1-2; D perhaps matches TRBD1 (5 bases). Germline values: CDR1 SGHTA, CDR2 FQGNSA. The CDR3 runs 12 residues. The ends were cut back, 5 bases at V and 8 bases at J, with 12 bases in the middle. The CDR3 region has the DNA TGTGCCAGCAGCCCACTCCAGGGCGGCTACACCTTC. Translating gives CASSPLQGGYTF.

The chain employs TRBV2 and TRBJ2-3; 8 nucleotides agree with TRBD2. The CDR3 has 16 amino acids. The germline V gene has CDR1 SNHLY and CDR2 FYNNEI. V was pared by 3 bases and J by 0 bases, with 5 bases of the junction left unmatched. CDR3 nucleotide sequence: TGTGCCAGCAGTGATAGCGGGACCCCTAGCACAGATACGCAGTATTTT. Protein: CASSDSGTPSTDTQYF.

The V call is TRBV5-1, the J call TRBJ2-1; the D gene is possibly TRBD2 (6 bases). V gave up 4 bases and J gave up 3 bases, with 14 bases separating them. The germline CDR1 and CDR2 sequences are SGHRS and YFSETQ. The CDR3 is made up of 15 amino acids. The CDR3 is CASSAWGDRYNEQFF. The CDR3 nucleotides are TGCGCCAGCAGCGCCTGGGGGGACCGCTACAATGAGCAGTTCTTC.

Only one count was recorded for this clonotype. J is TRBJ2-2 and V is TRBV7-9; D is unresolved. Germline CDR1 is SEHNR and CDR2 is FQNEAQ (reference sequence). The CDR3 loop spans 15 amino acids. V lost 4 bases to trimming and J lost 0 bases, with 9 bases between them. The CDR3 reads CASSSRPPNTGELFF. The CDR3 DNA is TGTGCCAGCAGCTCCAGACCCCCGAACACCGGGGAGCTGTTTTTT. The entire variable domain, with the rest obtained from reference TRBV7-9 and TRBJ2-2, is as follows: DTGVSQNPRHKITKRGQNVTFRCDPISEHNRLYWYRQTLGQGPEFLTYFQNEAQLEKSRLLSDRFSAERPKGSFSTLEIQRTEQGDSAMYLCASSSRPPNTGELFFGEGSRLTVL.

This chain connects TRBV5-1 to TRBJ2-1; 8 bases are a match to TRBD2. Trimming took 1 base from V and 6 from J; bases not matched to a gene: 6. Germline values: CDR1 SGHRS, CDR2 YFSETQ. There are 15 residues in the CDR3. The CDR3 loop is CASSLQAGDPNEQFF. The CDR3 bases are TGCGCCAGCAGCTTGCAAGCGGGAGATCCCAATGAGCAGTTCTTC.

This clonotype has only a few counts. The junction does not match germline at one end; this may be a read error. The chain combines TRBV12-5 with TRBJ1-1, with D hard to call. Germline V CDR1 and CDR2: LGHNT, FRNRAP. The CDR3 is 10 amino acids. CDR3 residues: CAGVGTEAFF. The CDR3 DNA follows: TGCGCTGGCGTAGGGACTGAAGCTTTCTTT.

This clonotype came up a few times. Relative to the germline gene, one junction end is altered; a read error may explain this. This rearrangement joins TRBV20-1 to TRBJ2-3, with TRBD2 as a possible D gene (5 bases). The V gene's germline CDR1 is DFQATT and CDR2 SNEGSKA (reference sequence). The CDR3 extends over 17 amino acids. Here the CDR3 reads CGAILSPLAGRTDTQYF. CDR3 sequence (DNA): TGCGGTGCTATCCTATCCCCACTGGCGGGCCGCACAGATACGCAGTATTTT.

V usage is TRBV6-5 and J usage is TRBJ2-7, with D possibly being TRBD2 (5 bases). CDR1 MNHEY and CDR2 SVGAGI come from the germline V gene. V dropped 5 bases and J dropped 0 bases, with 11 bases sitting between them. The CDR3 is made up of 14 amino acids. CDR3 nucleotide sequence: TGTGCCAGCAGTGCGGGCGCGGGCTCCTACGAGCAGTACTTC. It is translated as CASSAGAGSYEQYF.

As regards this clonotype: A much bigger clone sits one base away, suggesting this may be a read error. The V and J genes are TRBV27 and TRBJ1-1, with 7 nucleotides matching TRBD1. The CDR3 spans 13 residues. Germline lookup yields CDR1 MNHEY and CDR2 SMNVEV (reference sequence). In DNA, the CDR3 is TGTACCAGCAGTTTAGGGGGCATCACTGAAGCTTTCTTT. The encoded protein is CTSSLGGITEAFF.

This clonotype was found a few times. V is TRBV12-3 or TRBV12-4 and J is TRBJ1-1; D unresolved. The CDR3 runs to 13 residues. V dropped 1 base and J dropped 7 bases, with 10 bases sitting between them. CDR3 loop: CASSLGHIDEAFF. CDR3 nucleotides: TGTGCCAGCAGTTTAGGCCATATCGATGAAGCTTTCTTT.

The gene calls are TRBV29-1 and TRBJ1-1; D may be TRBD1 (5 bases). V lost 1 base and J lost 7, with 13 bases in between. Germline values: CDR1 SQVTM, CDR2 ANQGSEA. CDR3 length: 13 amino acids. CDR3 sequence (DNA): TGCAGCGTTGAAGGCCCAGGGACCCGTGAAGCTTTCTTT. Amino acids: CSVEGPGTREAFF.

The chain employs TRBV12-3 or TRBV12-4 and TRBJ2-7; possible D gene TRBD2, 6 bases. The CDR3 sequence is 14 residues long. The V and J ends lost 4 bases and 5 bases respectively, with 15 bases between them. CDR3 sequence (DNA): TGTGCCAGCAGTTCTGGCGGGAACGGACACGAGCAGTACTTC. Residues: CASSSGGNGHEQYF.

J is TRBJ2-1 and V is TRBV6-5; 13 positions agree with TRBD2. CDR3 length equals 17 residues. V shed 0 bases and J 5 bases; nucleotides not matched to a gene: 4. Germline CDR1 MNHEY, CDR2 SVGAGI. The chain's CDR3 is CASSYSWTSGSDNEQFF. In DNA form, the CDR3 reads TGTGCCAGCAGTTACTCTTGGACTAGCGGGAGTGACAATGAGCAGTTCTTC.

Only a few counts were recorded for this clonotype. This chain uses TRBV20-1 with TRBJ2-5, with 9 nucleotides matching TRBD2. Germline CDR1 reads DFQATT; CDR2 reads SNEGSKA (reference sequence). With V trimmed by 0 bases and J by 11 bases, 7 bases remained unmatched. The CDR3 is 13 amino acids. DNA for the CDR3: TGCAGTGCTAGAGATCGGGCTAGCGGGGAGCAGTACTTC. This sequence encodes CSARDRASGEQYF.

The V and J genes are TRBV2 and TRBJ2-3; 11 bases agree with TRBD2. The length of the CDR3 is 16 residues. CDR1 is SNHLY, CDR2 FYNNEI, per germline. With 7 bases clipped from V and 2 bases from J, the junction kept 8 bases outside the gene matches. The CDR3: CASTPTSGTSTDTQYF. Here the CDR3 DNA reads TGTGCCAGCACTCCGACTAGCGGGACTTCCACAGATACGCAGTATTTT.

The chain combines TRBV24-1 with TRBJ1-5; no clear D. This CDR3 is built from 15 residues. The V gene lost 5 bases and the J gene lost 1 base, with 11 bases spanning the gap. CDR1 and CDR2 from the germline V gene are KGHDR and SFDVKD. CDR3 DNA sequence: TGTGCCACCAGTGCCGCCAGGAGGAGCAATCAGCCCCAGCATTTT. Its protein is CATSAARRSNQPQHF.

The chain links TRBV29-1 to TRBJ1-5; no clear D gene. This CDR3 has 14 amino acids. In germline, CDR1 is SQVTM, CDR2 ANQGSEA. V lost 4 bases and J lost 0, with 10 bases in between. The CDR3 region is CSVALGNSNQPQHF. The CDR3 nucleotides read TGCAGCGTTGCCCTAGGGAATAGCAATCAGCCCCAGCATTTT.

J is TRBJ2-1 and V is TRBV6-6; D unresolved. V was cut by 8 bases and J by 6 bases, with 11 bases left in between. From germline, CDR1 is MNHNY and CDR2 SVGAGI (reference sequence). This CDR3 contains 12 residues. CDR3 region: CASGLSLNEQFF. CDR3 DNA sequence: TGTGCCAGCGGCCTGTCCCTCAATGAGCAGTTCTTC.

The rearrangement uses TRBV7-3 and TRBJ2-1, with 10 positions matching TRBD2. The trim removed 4 bases at V and 0 bases at J, leaving 3 bases unmatched. This CDR3 spans 16 amino acids. Germline V gene sequence: CDR1 SGHTA, CDR2 FQGTGA. The CDR3 DNA follows: TGTGCCAGCAGCTCCTTAGCGGGAGGCTCCTACAATGAGCAGTTCTTC. It specifies CASSSLAGGSYNEQFF.